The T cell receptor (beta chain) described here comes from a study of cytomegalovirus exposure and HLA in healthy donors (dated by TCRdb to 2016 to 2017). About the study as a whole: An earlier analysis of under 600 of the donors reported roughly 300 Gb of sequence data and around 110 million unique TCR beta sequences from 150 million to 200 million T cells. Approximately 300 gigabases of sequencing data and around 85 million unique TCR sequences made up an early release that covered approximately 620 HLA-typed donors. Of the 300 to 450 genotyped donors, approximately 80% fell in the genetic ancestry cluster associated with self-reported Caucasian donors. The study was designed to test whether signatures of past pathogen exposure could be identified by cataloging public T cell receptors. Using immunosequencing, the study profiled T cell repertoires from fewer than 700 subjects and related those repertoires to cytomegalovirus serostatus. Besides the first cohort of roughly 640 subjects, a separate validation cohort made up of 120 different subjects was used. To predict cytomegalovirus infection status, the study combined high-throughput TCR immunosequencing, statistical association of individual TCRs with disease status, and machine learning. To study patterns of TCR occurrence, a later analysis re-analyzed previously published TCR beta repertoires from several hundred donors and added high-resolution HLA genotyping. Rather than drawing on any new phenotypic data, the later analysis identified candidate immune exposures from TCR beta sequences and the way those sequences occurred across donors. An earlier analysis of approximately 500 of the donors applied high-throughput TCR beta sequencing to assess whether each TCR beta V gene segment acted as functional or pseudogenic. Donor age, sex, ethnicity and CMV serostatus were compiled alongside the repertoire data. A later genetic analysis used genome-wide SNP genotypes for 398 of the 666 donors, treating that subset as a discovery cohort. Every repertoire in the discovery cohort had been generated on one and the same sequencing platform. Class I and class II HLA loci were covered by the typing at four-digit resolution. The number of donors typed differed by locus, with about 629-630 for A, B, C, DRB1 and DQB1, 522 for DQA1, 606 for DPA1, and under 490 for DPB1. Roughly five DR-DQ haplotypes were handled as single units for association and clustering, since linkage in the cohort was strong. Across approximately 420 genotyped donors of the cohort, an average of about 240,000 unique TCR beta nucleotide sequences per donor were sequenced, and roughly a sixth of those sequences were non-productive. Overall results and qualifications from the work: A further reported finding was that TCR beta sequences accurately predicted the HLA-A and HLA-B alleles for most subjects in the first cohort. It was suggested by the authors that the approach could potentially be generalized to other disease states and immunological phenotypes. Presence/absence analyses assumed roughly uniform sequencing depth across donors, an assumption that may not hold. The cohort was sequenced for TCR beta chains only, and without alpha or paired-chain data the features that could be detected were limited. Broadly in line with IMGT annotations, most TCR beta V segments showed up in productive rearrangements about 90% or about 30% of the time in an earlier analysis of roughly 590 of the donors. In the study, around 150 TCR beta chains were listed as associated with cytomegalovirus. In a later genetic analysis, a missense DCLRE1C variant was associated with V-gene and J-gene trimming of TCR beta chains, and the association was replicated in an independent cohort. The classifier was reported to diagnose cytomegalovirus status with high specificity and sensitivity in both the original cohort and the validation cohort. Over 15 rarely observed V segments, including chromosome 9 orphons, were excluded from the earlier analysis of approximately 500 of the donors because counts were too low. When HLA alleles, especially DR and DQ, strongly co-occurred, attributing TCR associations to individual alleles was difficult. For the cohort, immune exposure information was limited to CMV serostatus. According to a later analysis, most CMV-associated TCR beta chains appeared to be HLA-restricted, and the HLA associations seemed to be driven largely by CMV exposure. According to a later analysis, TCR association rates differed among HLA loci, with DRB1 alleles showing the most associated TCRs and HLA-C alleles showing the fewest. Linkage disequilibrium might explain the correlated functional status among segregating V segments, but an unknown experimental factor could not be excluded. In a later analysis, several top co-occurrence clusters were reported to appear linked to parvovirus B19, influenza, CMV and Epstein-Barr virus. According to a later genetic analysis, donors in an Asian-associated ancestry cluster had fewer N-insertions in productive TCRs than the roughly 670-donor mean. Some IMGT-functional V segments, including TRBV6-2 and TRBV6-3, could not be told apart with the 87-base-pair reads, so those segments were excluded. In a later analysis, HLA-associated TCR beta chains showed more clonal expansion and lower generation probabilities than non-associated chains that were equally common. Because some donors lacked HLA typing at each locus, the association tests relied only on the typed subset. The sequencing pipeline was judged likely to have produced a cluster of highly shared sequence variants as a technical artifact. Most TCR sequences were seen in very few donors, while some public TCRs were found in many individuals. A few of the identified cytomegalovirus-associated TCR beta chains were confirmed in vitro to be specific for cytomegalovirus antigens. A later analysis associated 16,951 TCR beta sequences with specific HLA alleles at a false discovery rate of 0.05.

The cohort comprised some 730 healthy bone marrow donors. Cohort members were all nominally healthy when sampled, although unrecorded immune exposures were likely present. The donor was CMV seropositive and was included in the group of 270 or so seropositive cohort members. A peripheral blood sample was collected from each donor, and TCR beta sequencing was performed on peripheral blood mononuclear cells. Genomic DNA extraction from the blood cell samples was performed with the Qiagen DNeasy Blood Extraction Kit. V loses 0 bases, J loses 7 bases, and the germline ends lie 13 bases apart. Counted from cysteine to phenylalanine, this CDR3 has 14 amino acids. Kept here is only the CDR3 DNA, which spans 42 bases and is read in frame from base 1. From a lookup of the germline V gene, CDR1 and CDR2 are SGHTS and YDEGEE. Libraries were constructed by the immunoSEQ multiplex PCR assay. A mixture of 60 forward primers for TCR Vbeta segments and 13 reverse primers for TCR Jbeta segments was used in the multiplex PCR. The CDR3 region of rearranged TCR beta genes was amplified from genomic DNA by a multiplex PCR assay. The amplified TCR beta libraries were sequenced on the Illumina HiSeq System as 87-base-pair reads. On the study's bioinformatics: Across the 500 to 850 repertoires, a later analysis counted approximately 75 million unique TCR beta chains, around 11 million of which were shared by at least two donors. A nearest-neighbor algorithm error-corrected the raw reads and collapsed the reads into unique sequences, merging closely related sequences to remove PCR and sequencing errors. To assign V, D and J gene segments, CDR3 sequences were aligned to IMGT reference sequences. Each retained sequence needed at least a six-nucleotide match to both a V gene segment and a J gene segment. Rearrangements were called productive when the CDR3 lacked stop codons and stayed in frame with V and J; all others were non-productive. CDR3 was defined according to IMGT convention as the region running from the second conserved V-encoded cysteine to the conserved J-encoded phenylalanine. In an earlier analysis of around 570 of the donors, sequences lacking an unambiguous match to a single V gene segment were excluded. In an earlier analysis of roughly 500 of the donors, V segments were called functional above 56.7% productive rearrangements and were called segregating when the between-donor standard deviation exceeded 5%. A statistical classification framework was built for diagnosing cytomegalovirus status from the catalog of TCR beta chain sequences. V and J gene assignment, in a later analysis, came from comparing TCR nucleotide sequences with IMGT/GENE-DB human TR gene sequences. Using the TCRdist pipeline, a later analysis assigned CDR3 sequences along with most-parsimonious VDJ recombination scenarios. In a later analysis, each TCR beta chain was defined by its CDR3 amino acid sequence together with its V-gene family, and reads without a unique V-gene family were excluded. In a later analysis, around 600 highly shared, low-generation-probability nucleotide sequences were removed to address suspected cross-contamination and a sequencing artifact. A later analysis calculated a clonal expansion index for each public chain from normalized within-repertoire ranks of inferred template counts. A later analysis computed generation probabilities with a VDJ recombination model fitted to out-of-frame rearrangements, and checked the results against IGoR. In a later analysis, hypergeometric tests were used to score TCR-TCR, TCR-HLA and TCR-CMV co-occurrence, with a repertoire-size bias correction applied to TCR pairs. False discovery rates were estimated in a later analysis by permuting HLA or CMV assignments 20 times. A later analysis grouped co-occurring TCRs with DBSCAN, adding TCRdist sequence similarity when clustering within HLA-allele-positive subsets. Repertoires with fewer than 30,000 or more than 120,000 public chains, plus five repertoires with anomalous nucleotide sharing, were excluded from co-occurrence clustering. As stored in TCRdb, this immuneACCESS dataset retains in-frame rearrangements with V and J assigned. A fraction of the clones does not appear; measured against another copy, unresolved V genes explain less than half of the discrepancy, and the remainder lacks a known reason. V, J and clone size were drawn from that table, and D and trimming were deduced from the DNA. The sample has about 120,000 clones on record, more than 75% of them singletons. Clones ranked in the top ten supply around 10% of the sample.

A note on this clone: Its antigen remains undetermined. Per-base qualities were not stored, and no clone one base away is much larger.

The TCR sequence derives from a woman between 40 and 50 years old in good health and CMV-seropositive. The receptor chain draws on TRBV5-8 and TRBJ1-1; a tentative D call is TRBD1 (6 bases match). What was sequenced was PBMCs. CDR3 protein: CASSLVGGASEAFF. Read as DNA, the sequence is TGTGCCAGCAGCTTGGTGGGGGGGGCGAGTGAAGCTTTCTTT.